These 4 T cell receptor beta chains originate from one sample sequenced in a study of blood T cell repertoires in COVID-19. The protocol was immunoSEQ multiplex PCR, while the TCRdb copy is restricted to in-frame clones and leaves out a portion. The table includes hundreds of thousands of clones, 80% to 90% detected once. Material for sequencing was PBMCs or T cells enriched from blood (not recorded which). The receptors here all came from a woman aged 40-49 years with acute COVID-19.

A remark on this clone: The same CDR3 arises from other DNA sequences in this sample as well. This sequence joins TRBV7-2 and TRBJ2-7; 12 nucleotides line up with TRBD2. The CDR3 is made up of 14 amino acids. J gave up 2 bases and V 5 bases, and 1 base lay outside the gene matches. Germline CDR1 is SGHTA and CDR2 is FQGNSA. The CDR3 is CASSRTSGTYEQYF. In nucleotides, the CDR3 is TGTGCCAGCAGCCGGACTAGCGGGACCTACGAGCAGTACTTC.

This chain uses TRBV18 with TRBJ1-1; a possible D gene is TRBD1 (6 bases). The germline V gene encodes CDR1 KGHSH and CDR2 LQKENI. Trimming stripped 3 bases from V and 1 base from J, with 21 bases between. This CDR3 region has 18 residues. This CDR3 is CASSPPPTGRGGNTEAFF. CDR3 bases: TGTGCCAGCTCACCCCCGCCGACAGGCCGCGGGGGGAACACTGAAGCTTTCTTT. Combining the CDR3 with reference TRBV18 and TRBJ1-1 gives the whole variable domain NAGVMQNPRHLVRRRGQEARLRCSPMKGHSHVYWYRQLPEEGLKFMVYLQKENIIDESGMPKERFSAEFPKEGPSILRIQQVVRGDSAAYFCASSPPPTGRGGNTEAFFGQGTRLTVV.

The V call is TRBV2, the J call TRBJ1-5; D gene unclear. The V end was cut by 3 bases, the J end by 0 bases, with 9 bases between. The CDR3 totals 15 residues. Germline CDR1 reads SNHLY; CDR2 reads FYNNEI. The CDR3 DNA is TGTGCCAGCAGTGACGAACTGTATAGCAATCAGCCCCAGCATTTT. It specifies CASSDELYSNQPQHF. Full variable domain (rest looked up from reference TRBV2 and TRBJ1-5): EPEVTQTPSHQVTQMGQEVILRCVPISNHLYFYWYRQILGQKVEFLVSFYNNEISEKSEIFDDQFSVERPDGSNFTLKIRSTKLEDSAMYFCASSDELYSNQPQHFGDGTRLSIL.

The J gene is TRBJ1-3, the V gene TRBV28; D is ambiguous. The CDR3 covers 15 residues. Germline-derived CDR1 and CDR2 are MDHEN and SYDVKM. Trimming removed 5 bases at V and 0 bases at J, with 11 bases between. CDR3 loop: CASSPSANSGNTIYF. The CDR3, as DNA: TGTGCCAGCAGTCCATCAGCGAACTCTGGAAACACCATATATTTT. The full variable domain, completed using reference TRBV28 and TRBJ1-3, is DVKVTQSSRYLVKRTGEKVFLECVQDMDHENMFWYRQDPGLGLRLIYFSYDVKMKEKGDIPEGYSVSREKKERFSLILESASTNQTSMYLCASSPSANSGNTIYFGEGSWLTVV.